The present T cell receptor (beta chain) was sequenced within a study of Ad26.COV2.S vaccination and SARS-CoV-2 variants. This clone showed up just once. Method: immunoSEQ multiplex PCR; TCRdb's copy keeps in-frame clones and lacks some. The sample holds 430,000 or so clones, 85% to 90% seen once. Treatment specified: about 20 received Ad26.COV2.S at low or high dose, single or two shots; 5 received placebo; per-sample allocation not given. Sampling happened 63 days after the first vaccine or placebo injection. The sample was peripheral blood, taken in a trial of Ad26.COV2.S vaccine versus placebo. The sequence came from a person between 18 and 65 years old who received the Ad26.COV2.S COVID-19 vaccine or a placebo.

This CDR3 is CASSLGRGQPQHF. CDR3 coding DNA: TGTGCCAGCAGTTTAGGGCGGGGACAGCCCCAGCATTTT. This chain joins TRBV27 and TRBJ1-5; no definite D call. This CDR3 is built from 13 residues. With 2 bases removed from V and 7 bases from J, the gap between germline ends came to 9 bases. Germline V gene sequence: CDR1 MNHEY, CDR2 SMNVEV (reference sequence).